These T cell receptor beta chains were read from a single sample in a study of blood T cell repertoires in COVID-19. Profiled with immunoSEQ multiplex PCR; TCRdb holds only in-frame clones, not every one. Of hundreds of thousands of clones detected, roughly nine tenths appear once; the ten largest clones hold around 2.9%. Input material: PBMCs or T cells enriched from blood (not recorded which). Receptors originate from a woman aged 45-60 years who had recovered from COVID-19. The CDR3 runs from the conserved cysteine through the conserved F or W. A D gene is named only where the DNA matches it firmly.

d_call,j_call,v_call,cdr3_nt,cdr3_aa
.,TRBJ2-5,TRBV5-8,TGTGCCAGCAGCAGCGGGGACAGGTACCAAGAGACCCAGTACTTC,CASSSGDRYQETQYF
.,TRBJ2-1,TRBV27,TGTGCCAGCCTCGGTCACGGTCTCTCCTACAATGAGCAGTTCTTC,CASLGHGLSYNEQFF
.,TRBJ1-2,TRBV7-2,TGTGCCAGCAGCCCCCGGACTCTTGGCTTCTATGGCTACACCTTC,CASSPRTLGFYGYTF
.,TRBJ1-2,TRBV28,TGTGCCAGCAGTTTATATCAGGGTAACTATGGCTACACCTTC,CASSLYQGNYGYTF
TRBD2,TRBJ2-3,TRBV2,TGTGCCAGCAGTGAAGGAATGCTAGCGGGAGCGAATACGCAGTATTTT,CASSEGMLAGANTQYF
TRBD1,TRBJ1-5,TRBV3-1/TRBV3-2,TGTGCCAGCAGCCAAGGGACAGGGCTCCAGCCCCAGCATTTT,CASSQGTGLQPQHF
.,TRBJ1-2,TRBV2,TGTGCCAGCAGTAAAACCGTACAGGGCCCGTATGGCTACACCTTC,CASSKTVQGPYGYTF
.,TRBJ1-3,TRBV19,TGTGCCAGTAGGAACCCCCGGGGAACGGACTCTGGAAACACCATATATTTT,CASRNPRGTDSGNTIYF
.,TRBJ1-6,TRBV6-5,TGTGCCAGCAGATCCCCTTGGACAGACAATTCACCCCTCCACTTT,CASRSPWTDNSPLHF
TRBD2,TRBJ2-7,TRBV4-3,TGCGCCAGCAGCCAAGATACGGGGGGTGGGTACTCCTACGAGCAGTACTTC,CASSQDTGGGYSYEQYF
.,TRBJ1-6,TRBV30,TGTGCCCTACGGCCGGGATCCTTCGTATCACCCCTCCACTTT,CALRPGSFVSPLHF
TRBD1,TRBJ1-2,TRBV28,TGTGCCAGCAGTTTATCAGGGACAGGGGTCCCTAGGACTAGAGGTTATGGCTACACCTTC,CASSLSGTGVPRTRGYGYTF
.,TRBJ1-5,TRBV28,TGTGCCAGCAGTTGGGCAAATCAGCCCCAGCATTTT,CASSWANQPQHF
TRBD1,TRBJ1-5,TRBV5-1,TGCGCCAGCAGCTTGTCGACAGGGGGGCATCAGCCCCAGCATTTT,CASSLSTGGHQPQHF
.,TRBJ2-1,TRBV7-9,TGTGCCAGCAGCCTCGCCAGCTACAATGAGCAGTTCTTC,CASSLASYNEQFF
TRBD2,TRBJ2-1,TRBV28,TGTGCCAGCAGTTTAGAGGGGCAGCGGGAGAGAAATGAGCAGTTCTTC,CASSLEGQRERNEQFF
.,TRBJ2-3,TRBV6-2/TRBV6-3,TGTGCCAGCAGCTATACAGCAAGGGATACGCAGTATTTT,CASSYTARDTQYF
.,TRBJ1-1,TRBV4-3,TGCGCCAGCAGCCAAGGGGCCGAAACTGAAGCTTTCTTT,CASSQGAETEAFF
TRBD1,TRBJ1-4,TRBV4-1,TGCGCCAGCAGCCACAGGGCAGGGGGAGGTGAAAAACTGTTTTTT,CASSHRAGGGEKLFF
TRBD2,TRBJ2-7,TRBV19,TGTGCCAGTAGTATAGTGCGGACTAGCAACGAGCAGTACTTC,CASSIVRTSNEQYF
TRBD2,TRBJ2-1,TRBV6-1,TGTGCCAGCAGTGAATTCCCGGGAGGGTCTAGGAATGAGCAGTTCTTC,CASSEFPGGSRNEQFF
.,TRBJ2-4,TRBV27,TGTGCCAGCAGTCCCACCTCGGGGAGCATGGCCAAAAACATTCAGTACTTC,CASSPTSGSMAKNIQYF
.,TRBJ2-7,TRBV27,TGTGCCAGCAGAGGACCCTTAACAGGTCCCAAAACCTACGAGCAGTACTTC,CASRGPLTGPKTYEQYF